This T cell receptor (beta chain) comes out of a study of blood T cells in healthy people across ages. Sample-barcoded 5' priming and a J-beta primer mix drove a second PCR of 7 to 11 cycles. One entry per CDR3 protein results from TCRdb running MiXCR on the 5' RACE reads. This table holds over 1.5 million distinct CDR3 sequences, approximately 50% found once. V shed 2 bases and J shed 6 bases, with 8 bases lying between them. Germline loops: CDR1 MNHEY, CDR2 SMNVEV (reference sequence). The CDR3 runs 13 residues. This receptor was obtained from a woman aged 35 to 49 in good health. Sequencing used blood. J is TRBJ1-5 and V is TRBV27; D unclear. The CDR3 sequence is CASSLVRFQPQHF. Here the CDR3 DNA reads TGTGCCAGCAGTTTAGTCCGTTTTCAGCCCCAGCATTTT.